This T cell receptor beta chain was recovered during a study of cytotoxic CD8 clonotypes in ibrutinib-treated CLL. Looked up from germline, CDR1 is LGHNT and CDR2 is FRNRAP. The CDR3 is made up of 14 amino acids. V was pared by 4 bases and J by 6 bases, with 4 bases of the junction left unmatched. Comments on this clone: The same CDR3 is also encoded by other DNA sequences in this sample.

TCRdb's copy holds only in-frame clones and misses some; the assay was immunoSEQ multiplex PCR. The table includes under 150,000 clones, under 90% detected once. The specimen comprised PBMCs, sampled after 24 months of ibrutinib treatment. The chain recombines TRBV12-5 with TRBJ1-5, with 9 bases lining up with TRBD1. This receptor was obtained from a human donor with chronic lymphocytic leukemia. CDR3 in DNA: TGTGCTAGTGGTTGGACAGGGGTAGGTCAGCCCCAGCATTTT. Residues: CASGWTGVGQPQHF.